This T cell receptor (beta chain) was captured in a study of naive and memory T cell subsets (dated by TCRdb to 2015 to 2018). Concerning the study at large: The study applied an open-source, UMI-based TCR alpha and beta sequencing pipeline to sorted naive and memory peripheral blood T cell subsets. RNA was DNase-treated and reverse transcribed with TCR constant-region primers, mostly using SuperScript III. The functional CMV T cell responses agreed completely with IgG serology results. Results and caveats for the whole study, not just this receptor: A power law was followed by TCR abundance, with an exponent that differed between naive and memory subsets but was consistent across the three individuals. The repertoire findings for the naive and memory subsets could not be validated, as no ground truth was available. In both CD4 and CD8 cells, the Gini index increased while Shannon and inverse Simpson diversity decreased from naive through CM, EM and EMRA. Following error correction, more than 95% of naive TCR sequences occurred only once, which made naive abundance distributions much steeper than those of memory subsets. RNA-based TCR counts may be influenced by expression changes linked to T cell activation and differentiation. Single alpha or beta chain sequences, rather than paired alpha/beta receptors, were used to define clonotypes.

V drops 8 bases and J drops 3 bases, leaving 10 bases in between. The CDR1 and CDR2 encoded by the germline V gene are SNHLY and FYNNEI. Inclusive of the bounding cysteine and phenylalanine, the CDR3 is 12 residues long. Only the CDR3 part of the read is kept: 36 bases, read in frame from the first base. TCR alpha and beta chain libraries were amplified separately from the second PCR step onward. Donor CMV status was determined by IFNgamma production from CD4+ T cells after overnight stimulation of fresh PBMCs with CMV viral lysate. Miltenyi beads were used first to positively select CD4 T cells, and CD8 T cells were then positively selected from the CD4-negative fraction. Cells were stained for CD3, CD4, CD8, CD45RA, CD27 and a live/dead dye and were sorted on a BD Aria II into four subsets based on CD45RA and CD27. Three healthy volunteers provided blood, and each donor's sample was split into CD4 and CD8 T cells and then further divided into four differentiation subsets. Roughly 0.11 L of peripheral blood was drawn per donor, and PBMC were isolated by Ficoll-Paque PLUS density-gradient centrifugation. Sorted cells were lysed in RLT buffer, and RNA was extracted with a Qiagen RNeasy kit and stored at -80°C.

The receptor library was made with UMI-ligation and nested PCR. The beta constant-region primer consisted of an equimolar mixture of two oligonucleotides that together covered TRBC1 and TRBC2. A single-stranded oligonucleotide carrying the SP2 primer and a 12-nucleotide UMI was ligated to the 3' end of the cDNA by T4 RNA ligase 1. Four rounds of PCR were used to amplify ligated cDNA, with nested alpha and beta constant-region primers being used together with the SP2 primer. Incubation of the ligation reaction lasted about 20-25 hours at 16 degrees C. PCR2 was typically run as a SYBR Green qPCR and stopped at a predetermined threshold to prevent over-amplification. Every purification after the first one was done using Agencourt AMPure XP magnetic beads. Library amounts were measured by Qubit and library quality was assessed on a TapeStation, where the main peak was expected at around 650 bp. Pooled libraries were sequenced on an Illumina MiSeq using v2 2x251 paired-end kits, and typically roughly 0.9-2.2 million reads were obtained per sample. Libraries were pooled at approximately 3.6 nM per sample, and roughly 4.5-7.5% PhiX was added to improve cluster recognition. In the source study's methods: FASTQ reads processed by Demultiplexor were assigned V and J genes by Decombinator through tag matching that tolerated a single base-pair mismatch. By using UMIs, Collapsinator corrected both sequencing errors and the frequency errors caused by PCR heterogeneity. CDR3Translator translated TCRs and extracted CDR3s from the conserved cysteine to the FGXG phenylalanine, flagging non-productive sequences. Repertoires were subsampled to equal numbers of UMI-defined TCRs before Gini, Shannon entropy and inverse Simpson indices were calculated. Clonotype abundance distributions were fitted to a power law by maximum likelihood within the linear range. For one naive CD8 sample, the pipeline and MIGEC produced similar UMI counts, unique TCR numbers and clonal distributions. Repertoires were searched for 7,322 CMV-associated CDR3 sequences compiled from VDJdb and a published dataset. The public reads were quality trimmed at Q25 with fastp and then assembled into clones with MiXCR by TCRdb, keeping productive beta chains. When rows share a CDR3 protein, they turn into one entry using the most common DNA and genes. Clone size and V and J calls follow TCRdb, not the original study. In this sample the table shows about 21,000 distinct CDR3 sequences, 9.5% to 12% of which occur a single time. The ten top clones hold less than 20% of the sample.

This clonotype came up many times. This receptor's antigen is unknown. The record has no base qualities; no much larger clone is one base away. The specimen was central memory CD8+ T cells from blood. In light of the paper, this sample's cell subset or site label describes: central memory, CD45RA- CD27+. The clonotype was recovered from a human donor in good health. The rearrangement joined TRBV2 to TRBJ1-1; the best D guess is TRBD1, with 6 bases matching. The nucleotide sequence reads as follows: TGTGCCAGCGGACAGATCCACACTGAAGCTTTCTTT. Translation gives CASGQIHTEAFF.